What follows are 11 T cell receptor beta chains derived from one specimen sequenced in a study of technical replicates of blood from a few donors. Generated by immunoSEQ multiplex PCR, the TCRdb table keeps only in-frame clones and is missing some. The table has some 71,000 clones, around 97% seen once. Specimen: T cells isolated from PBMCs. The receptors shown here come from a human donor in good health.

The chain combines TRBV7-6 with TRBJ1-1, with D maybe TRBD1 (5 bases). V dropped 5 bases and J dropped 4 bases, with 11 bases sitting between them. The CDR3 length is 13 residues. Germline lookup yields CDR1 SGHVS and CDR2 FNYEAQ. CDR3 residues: CASSRAGGTEAFF. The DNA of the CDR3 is TGTGCCAGCAGCCGCGCGGGGGGCACTGAAGCTTTCTTT.

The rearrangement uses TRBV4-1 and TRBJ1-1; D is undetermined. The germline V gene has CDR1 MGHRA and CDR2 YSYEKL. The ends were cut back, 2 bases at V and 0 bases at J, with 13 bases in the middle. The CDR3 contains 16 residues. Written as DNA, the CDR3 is TGCGCCAGCAGCCAAAGCGGGAGGGATATGAACACTGAAGCTTTCTTT. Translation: CASSQSGRDMNTEAFF.

The CDR3 DNA reads TGTGCCAGCAGTTCCCAGGGTGGCGCTGAGCAGTTCTTC. It translates to CASSSQGGAEQFF. The chain is built from TRBV7-2 and TRBJ2-1; weak D call: TRBD1 (5 bases). The CDR3 has 13 residues. Germline V CDR1 and CDR2: SGHTA, FQGNSA. Trimming shortened V by 6 bases and J by 9 bases, and 15 bases separated the two germline ends.

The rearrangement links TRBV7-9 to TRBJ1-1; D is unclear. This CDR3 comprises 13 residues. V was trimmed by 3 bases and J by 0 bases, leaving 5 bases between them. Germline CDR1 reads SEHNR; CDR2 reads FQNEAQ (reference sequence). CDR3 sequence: CASSFEMNTEAFF. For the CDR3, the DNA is TGTGCCAGCAGCTTCGAGATGAACACTGAAGCTTTCTTT.

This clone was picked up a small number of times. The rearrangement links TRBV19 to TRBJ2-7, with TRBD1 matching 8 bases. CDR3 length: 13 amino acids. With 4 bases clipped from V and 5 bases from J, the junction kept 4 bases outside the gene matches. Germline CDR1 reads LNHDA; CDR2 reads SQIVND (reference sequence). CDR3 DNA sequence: TGTGCCAGTAGTACCAGGGGGCTGGACGAGCAGTACTTC. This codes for CASSTRGLDEQYF.

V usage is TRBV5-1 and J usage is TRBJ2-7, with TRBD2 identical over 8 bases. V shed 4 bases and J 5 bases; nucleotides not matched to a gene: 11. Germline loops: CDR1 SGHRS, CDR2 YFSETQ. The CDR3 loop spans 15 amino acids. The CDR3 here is CASSPARAAGDEQYF. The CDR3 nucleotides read TGCGCCAGCAGCCCTGCGCGAGCAGCGGGGGACGAGCAGTACTTC.

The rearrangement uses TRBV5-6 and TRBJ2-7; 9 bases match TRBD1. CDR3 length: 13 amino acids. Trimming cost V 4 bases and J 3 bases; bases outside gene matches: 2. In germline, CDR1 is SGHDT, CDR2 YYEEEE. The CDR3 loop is CASSVDRGYEQYF. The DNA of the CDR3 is TGTGCCAGCAGCGTGGACAGGGGCTACGAGCAGTACTTC.

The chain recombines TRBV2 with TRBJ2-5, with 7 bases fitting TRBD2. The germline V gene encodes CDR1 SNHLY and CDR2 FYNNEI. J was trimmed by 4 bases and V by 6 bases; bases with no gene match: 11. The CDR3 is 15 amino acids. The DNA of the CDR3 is TGTGCCAGCAGGGCGGTGGGGGAGGGCCTAGAGACCCAGTACTTC. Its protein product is CASRAVGEGLETQYF.

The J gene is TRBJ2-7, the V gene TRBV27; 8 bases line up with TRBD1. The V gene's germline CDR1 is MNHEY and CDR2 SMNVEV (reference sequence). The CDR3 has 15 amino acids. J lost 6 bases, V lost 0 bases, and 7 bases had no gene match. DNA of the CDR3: TGTGCCAGCAGTTTATCGCGACAGGGGTCAAGCGAGCAGTACTTC. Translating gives CASSLSRQGSSEQYF.

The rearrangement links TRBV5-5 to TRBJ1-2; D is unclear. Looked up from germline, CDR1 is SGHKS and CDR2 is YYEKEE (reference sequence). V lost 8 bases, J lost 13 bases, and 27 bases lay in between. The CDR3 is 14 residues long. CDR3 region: CASMPFYTDILITF. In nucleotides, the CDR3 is TGTGCCAGTATGCCCTTCTACACTGACATCTTAATCACCTTC.

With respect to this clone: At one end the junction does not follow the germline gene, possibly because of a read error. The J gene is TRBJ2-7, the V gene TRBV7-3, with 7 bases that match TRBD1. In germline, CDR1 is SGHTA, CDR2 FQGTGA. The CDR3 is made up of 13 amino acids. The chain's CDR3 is CASSSDRFSSRQF. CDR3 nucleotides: TGTGCCAGCAGCTCGGACAGGTTTTCGTCGAGACAATTC.